Included here is one T cell receptor beta chain sequence, with context. Antigen unknown. The sample belongs to a study of T cell responses to AZD1222 COVID-19 vaccine. Study results and caveats: The donors showed a predominance of white British ancestry and of females, with possible underestimation of clonal diversity. Repertoires were obtained only post-peak T cell response. Only 5 or 6 people who got AZD1222 tested seropositive at baseline.

This table comes from immunoSEQ multiplex PCR, and its TCRdb copy is limited to in-frame clones, with some not included. The sample holds about 120,000 clones, 88% seen once. The V gene's germline CDR1 is LNHDA and CDR2 SQIVND (reference sequence). With V trimmed by 5 bases and J by 10 bases, 6 bases remained unmatched. This CDR3 has 14 residues. The starting material was peripheral blood, obtained on day 0 of AZD1222 vaccination. The chain recombines TRBV19 with TRBJ1-6; TRBD1 agrees at 9 bases. This TCR derives from an adult in good health. For the CDR3, the DNA is TGTGCCAGTAGTCGGGACAGGGATCGCTCACCCCTCCACTTT. Its translation is CASSRDRDRSPLHF.